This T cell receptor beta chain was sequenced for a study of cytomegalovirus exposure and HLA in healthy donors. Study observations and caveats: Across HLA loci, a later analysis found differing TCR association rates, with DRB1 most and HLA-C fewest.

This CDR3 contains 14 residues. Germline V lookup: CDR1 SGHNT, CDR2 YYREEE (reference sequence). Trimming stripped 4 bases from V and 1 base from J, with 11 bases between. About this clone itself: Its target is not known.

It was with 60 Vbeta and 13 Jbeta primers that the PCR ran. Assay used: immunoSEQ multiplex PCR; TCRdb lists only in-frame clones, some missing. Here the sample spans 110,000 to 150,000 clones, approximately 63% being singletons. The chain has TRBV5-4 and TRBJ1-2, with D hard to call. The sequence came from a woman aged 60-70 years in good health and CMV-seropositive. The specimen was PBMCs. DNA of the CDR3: TGTGCCAGCAGCCAGCAGGATAATAACTATGGCTACACCTTC. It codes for CASSQQDNNYGYTF.